This T cell receptor (beta chain) originates from a study of T-cell reconstitution after alpha-beta-depleted transplantation in children. Study outcomes and limitations: By one year post-transplant, T-cell counts and diversity largely arose from T cells that were newly produced. Where alpha-beta T cells came from about two months after transplant was reportedly several hundred expanded graft clones. Surviving recipient T cells and intrathymic progenitors accounted for some patients' high TCRbeta diversity at day 60.

Molecular barcoding with unique molecular identifiers was used for the TCRbeta library. TCRdb reanalysed the PCR reads using MiXCR and keeps one entry per CDR3 protein. The data show roughly 790,000 distinct CDR3 sequences, less than 20% seen once. With regard to this clonotype: Its specificity is unknown.

Germline CDR1 reads MNHNS; CDR2 reads SASEGT. V was pared by 8 bases and J by 0 bases, with 17 bases between. The CDR3 totals 15 residues. This sequence joins TRBV6-1 and TRBJ2-7, with D maybe TRBD1 (6 bases). This receptor was identified in a male patient younger than 18 who had a stem cell transplant for acute lymphoblastic leukemia, so the T cells may come from the graft donor. This material consisted of PBMCs, mostly from graft donor cells, taken 360 days after TCRalphabeta/CD19-depleted stem cell transplant. CDR3 nucleotide sequence: TGTGCCAGCCGTGGCGCGAGGGGGAGCTCCTACGAGCAGTACTTC. Translation: CASRGARGSSYEQYF.